Each of the 30 T cell receptor beta chains below was sequenced from the same sample in a study of HIV-infected patients and healthy controls. TCRdb re-called the 5' RACE reads through MiXCR, storing one row per CDR3 protein. In the table there are about 18,000 distinct CDR3 sequences, roughly 19% of which are singletons. Source material: CD8+ T cells from blood. The receptors here all came from a human donor in good health.

In this sample, this clonotype turned up many times. CDR3 in amino acids: CASSYRVSYEQYF. The CDR3 DNA follows: TGTGCCAGCAGTTACAGGGTTTCCTACGAGCAGTACTTC. This rearrangement joins TRBV2 to TRBJ2-7; D may be TRBD1 (6 bases). Germline V lookup: CDR1 SNHLY, CDR2 FYNNEI. Trimming took off 5 bases at V and 1 base at J, with 9 bases between the two ends. The CDR3 runs 13 residues.

This clonotype was recorded many times. This CDR3 reads CASSELAGIGVTTKNIQYF. The DNA of the CDR3 is TGTGCCAGCAGTGAGCTAGCGGGAATCGGGGTTACAACCAAAAACATTCAGTACTTC. V usage is TRBV2 and J usage is TRBJ2-4, with TRBD2 matching 9 bases. Unmatched junction bases numbered 14, after V lost 3 bases and J lost 2 bases. The length of the CDR3 is 19 residues. Germline V gene sequence: CDR1 SNHLY, CDR2 FYNNEI. Full variable domain (rest looked up from reference TRBV2 and TRBJ2-4): EPEVTQTPSHQVTQMGQEVILRCVPISNHLYFYWYRQILGQKVEFLVSFYNNEISEKSEIFDDQFSVERPDGSNFTLKIRSTKLEDSAMYFCASSELAGIGVTTKNIQYFGAGTRLSVL.

This clonotype was observed many times. CDR3 sequence (DNA): TGCGCCAGCAGCCAAGCGGACAGGGGCCTTGCAGATACGCAGTATTTT. Residues: CASSQADRGLADTQYF. J is TRBJ2-3 and V is TRBV4-1, with 9 bases matching TRBD1. V lost 1 base to trimming and J lost 4 bases; unmatched junction nucleotides: 6. CDR1 is MGHRA and CDR2 is YSYEKL in the germline V gene. This CDR3 has 16 residues.

This clonotype occurred a few times. A junction boundary mismatches the germline segment, possibly from a read error. The chain joins TRBV7-7 to TRBJ2-1; TRBD2 aligns across 14 bases. The CDR3 is 16 amino acids. The V gene's germline CDR1 is SSHAT and CDR2 FNYEAQ (reference sequence). The DNA for the CDR3 is TGTGCTAGCAGCCCAGGGGGACTAGCGGGAGCGAATGAGCAGTTCTTC. Its translation: CASSPGGLAGANEQFF.

This rearrangement joins TRBV9 to TRBJ2-1; 11 nucleotides match TRBD2. The length of the CDR3 is 17 residues. Germline trimming cut 3 bases from V and 5 bases from J; bases unmatched to any gene: 10. Germline V CDR1 and CDR2: SGDLS, YYNGEE. The CDR3, as DNA: TGTGCCAGCAGCGCGACCACGGGACTAGCGGTTCACAATGAGCAGTTCTTC. Translation: CASSATTGLAVHNEQFF.

This chain uses TRBV19 with TRBJ2-5, with 12 bases aligning to TRBD1. The length of the CDR3 is 15 residues. CDR1 and CDR2 (germline): LNHDA, SQIVND (reference sequence). Trimming removed 9 bases from V and 2 bases from J; junction bases left unmatched: 7. CDR3 residues: CASGTGGRSQETQYF. The CDR3 bases are TGTGCCAGCGGGACAGGGGGCAGGAGTCAAGAGACCCAGTACTTC.

This clonotype has more than one count but fewer than ten. The chain employs TRBV4-3 and TRBJ2-2, with D perhaps matching TRBD1 (7 bases). Trimming took off 0 bases at V and 5 bases at J, with 16 bases between the two ends. The CDR3 consists of 17 residues. The germline gives CDR1 LGHNA, CDR2 YSLEER. The CDR3 reads CASSQEGPGGMTGELFF. CDR3 sequence (DNA): TGCGCCAGCAGCCAAGAAGGACCAGGGGGGATGACCGGGGAGCTGTTTTTT.

This clonotype was observed a single time. The rearrangement joins TRBV5-6 to TRBJ2-1, with unresolved D. The CDR3 runs to 14 residues. Trimming stripped 0 bases from V and 9 bases from J, with 13 bases between. Germline assignment: CDR1 SGHDT and CDR2 YYEEEE. In DNA, the CDR3 is TGTGCCAGCAGCTTGGCCGTTCGGGTCGGTGAGCAGTTCTTC. It encodes CASSLAVRVGEQFF. Supplemented by reference TRBV5-6 and TRBJ2-1, the full variable domain reads DAGVTQSPTHLIKTRGQQVTLRCSPKSGHDTVSWYQQALGQGPQFIFQYYEEEERQRGNFPDRFSGHQFPNYSSELNVNALLLGDSALYLCASSLAVRVGEQFFGPGTRLTVL.

The rearrangement links TRBV9 to TRBJ2-3, with D perhaps given as TRBD1 or TRBD2 (5 bases each). This CDR3 contains 14 residues. Between the trimmed V and J ends, which lost 5 bases and 9 bases, there was a span of 19 bases. Per germline, CDR1 SGDLS and CDR2 YYNGEE. The CDR3 here is CASSPGTRPATQYF. The CDR3 nucleotides read TGTGCCAGCAGTCCTGGGACCCGACCGGCGACGCAGTATTTT. Combining the CDR3 with reference TRBV9 and TRBJ2-3 gives the whole variable domain DSGVTQTPKHLITATGQRVTLRCSPRSGDLSVYWYQQSLDQGLQFLIQYYNGEERAKGNILERFSAQQFPDLHSELNLSSLELGDSALYFCASSPGTRPATQYFGPGTRLTVL.

The chain has TRBV5-6 and TRBJ2-3; unclear D gene. V dropped 0 bases and J dropped 0 bases, with 5 bases sitting between them. The CDR3 sequence is 14 residues long. Per germline, CDR1 SGHDT and CDR2 YYEEEE. CDR3 region: CASSLAASTDTQYF. In DNA form, the CDR3 reads TGTGCCAGCAGCTTGGCCGCTAGCACAGATACGCAGTATTTT.

V usage is TRBV4-1 and J usage is TRBJ2-1; 7 bases are shared with TRBD2. J gave up 5 bases and V 0 bases, and 4 bases lay outside the gene matches. Germline-derived CDR1 and CDR2 are MGHRA and YSYEKL. The length of the CDR3 is 15 residues. In DNA, the CDR3 is TGCGCCAGCAGCCAAGAACGAGCGGGAAACAATGAGCAGTTCTTC. Protein: CASSQERAGNNEQFF.

This clonotype was counted only a few times. The rearrangement uses TRBV6-1 and TRBJ1-5, with D perhaps TRBD1 (5 bases). This CDR3 has 16 residues. V lost 0 bases and J lost 2, with 11 bases in between. Germline V gives CDR1 MNHNS, CDR2 SASEGT. CDR3 amino acids: CASSEASGVGNQPQHF. DNA for the CDR3: TGTGCCAGCAGTGAAGCTTCGGGGGTAGGCAATCAGCCCCAGCATTTT.

About this clonotype itself: Being one base from a much bigger clone, this may be a read error. Written as DNA, the CDR3 is TGTGCCAGCAGTTACGGGACTAACTATGGCTACACCTTC. Its protein is CASSYGTNYGYTF. The gene calls are TRBV6-5 and TRBJ1-2; D remains unclear. The V gene's germline CDR1 is MNHEY and CDR2 SVGAGI. This CDR3 spans 13 amino acids. The ends were cut back, 2 bases at V and 0 bases at J, with 4 bases in the middle.

This chain uses TRBV7-6 with TRBJ1-5; D remains ambiguous. The germline V gene has CDR1 SGHVS and CDR2 FNYEAQ. The CDR3 runs to 14 residues. Deletions cut 1 base from V and 5 bases from J, with 9 bases between. CDR3 loop: CASSLGPGDQPQHF. Written as DNA, the CDR3 is TGTGCCAGCAGCTTAGGACCCGGGGATCAGCCCCAGCATTTT.

This clonotype was observed a few times. The gene calls are TRBV7-9 and TRBJ2-1, with TRBD2 matching 8 bases. Per germline, CDR1 SEHNR and CDR2 FQNEAQ (reference sequence). V trimming: 7 bases; J trimming: 4 bases; junction bases outside the gene matches: 21. This CDR3 spans 19 amino acids. CDR3 DNA: TGTGCCAGCACCCCGGTATGGGAGAGCGGGAGAGATATTTACAATGAGCAGTTCTTC. This sequence encodes CASTPVWESGRDIYNEQFF.

This clonotype was seen at least ten times. The rearrangement uses TRBV7-8 and TRBJ1-5; the D is unclear. V lost 5 bases and J 0 bases, leaving 14 bases between the germline ends. This CDR3 is 16 amino acids long. Germline CDR1 SGHVS, CDR2 FQNEAQ. The CDR3 is CASSPPGLYSNQPQHF. CDR3 DNA: TGTGCCAGCAGCCCGCCAGGATTATATAGCAATCAGCCCCAGCATTTT.

This clonotype was seen ten or more times. The J gene is TRBJ2-1, the V gene TRBV28, with D possibly being TRBD1 (5 bases). V was pared by 3 bases and J by 0 bases, with 24 bases between. This CDR3 has 20 amino acids. Germline-derived CDR1 and CDR2 are MDHEN and SYDVKM. The CDR3 sequence: CASSFYLRGQGGLSYNEQFF. The CDR3 coding sequence is TGTGCCAGCAGTTTCTATCTTCGTGGGCAGGGTGGCCTCTCCTACAATGAGCAGTTCTTC.

Only a few counts were recorded for this clonotype. V usage is TRBV12-3 or TRBV12-4 and J usage is TRBJ1-1; D remains ambiguous. The V gene lost 2 bases and the J gene lost 1 base, with 8 bases spanning the gap. The CDR3 sequence is 14 residues long. CDR3 DNA: TGTGCCAGCAGTTTACCGGGCTGGAACACTGAAGCTTTCTTT. Amino acids: CASSLPGWNTEAFF.

Ten or more counts support this clonotype. The J gene is TRBJ2-3, the V gene TRBV6-2 or TRBV6-3; 9 bases map to TRBD2. V was clipped by 2 bases and J by 1 base; unmatched bases: 1. The CDR3 has 15 amino acids. Germline CDR1 and CDR2: MNHEY and SVGEGT. Here the CDR3 DNA reads TGTGCCAGCAGTTACGCGGGAGGGGGCACAGATACGCAGTATTTT. Amino acids: CASSYAGGGTDTQYF.

The V gene is TRBV19, the J gene TRBJ1-4, with 10 bases that match TRBD1. Trimming cost V 6 bases and J 13 bases; bases outside gene matches: 14. The length of the CDR3 is 15 residues. Germline CDR1 and CDR2: LNHDA and SQIVND (reference sequence). CDR3 in DNA: TGTGCCAGTAGGCCCCGGACAGGGGGACCAGAGGGACTGTTTTTT. Its protein product is CASRPRTGGPEGLFF.

Regarding this clonotype: The DNA is left out, because the CDR3 cannot be placed on it with certainty; the CDR3 is given as TCRdb lists it. The V call is TRBV5-5, the J call TRBJ1-6. The germline V gene encodes CDR1 SGHKS and CDR2 YYEKEE (reference sequence). The CDR3 adds up to 15 amino acids, both ends counted. CDR3: CASSFGPGDNSPLHF.

This clonotype was counted many times. The rearrangement uses TRBV14 and TRBJ2-3, with TRBD2 matching over 7 bases. CDR1 and CDR2 from the germline V gene are SGHDN and FVKESK. The CDR3 has 15 residues. Unmatched junction bases numbered 0, after V lost 0 bases and J lost 0 bases. The CDR3 reads CASSQDGGSTDTQYF. The CDR3, as DNA: TGTGCCAGCAGCCAAGACGGGGGGAGCACAGATACGCAGTATTTT.

The chain uses TRBV12-3 or TRBV12-4 and TRBJ2-3; the match to TRBD2 covers 10 bases. The V gene end was trimmed by 8 bases and the J gene end by 4 bases; junction bases not matched to a gene: 6. This CDR3 contains 14 residues. For the CDR3, the DNA is TGTGCCAGCCGCATAGCGGGGGGAGCAGATACGCAGTATTTT. This translates into CASRIAGGADTQYF.

A few counts support this clonotype. This chain joins TRBV5-1 and TRBJ1-1; 10 bases match TRBD1. CDR3 length: 13 residues. J was trimmed by 5 bases and V by 9 bases; bases with no gene match: 7. Germline loops: CDR1 SGHRS, CDR2 YFSETQ. The CDR3 spells CATRQGAGTEAFF. The CDR3, as DNA: TGCGCCACCAGACAGGGGGCTGGGACTGAAGCTTTCTTT.

The CDR3 DNA sequence: TGTGCCAGCAGCTTCAGGGGCTCGGGCACAGATACGCAGTATTTT. Translating it yields CASSFRGSGTDTQYF. The gene calls are TRBV7-9 and TRBJ2-3; a weak D match, TRBD1 (6 bases). The germline gives CDR1 SEHNR, CDR2 FQNEAQ (reference sequence). V lost 3 bases and J lost 1, with 11 bases in between. The CDR3 is made up of 15 amino acids.

J is TRBJ2-7 and V is TRBV19; the D is unclear. This CDR3 is built from 11 residues. The V end was cut by 6 bases, the J end by 1 base, with 4 bases between. Germline CDR1 is LNHDA and CDR2 is SQIVND (reference sequence). CDR3 residues: CASSNSYEQYF. CDR3 coding DNA: TGTGCCAGTAGCAATTCCTACGAGCAGTACTTC.

The sample holds many counts of this clonotype. V gene TRBV6-5 combines with J gene TRBJ2-7; tentatively, D is TRBD1 (5 bases). Germline-derived CDR1 and CDR2 are MNHEY and SVGAGI. The CDR3 contains 14 residues. Between the trimmed V and J ends, which lost 7 bases and 2 bases, there was a span of 15 bases. Here the CDR3 reads CASTPVGETYEQYF. The DNA of the CDR3 is TGTGCCAGCACCCCGGTAGGGGAAACCTACGAGCAGTACTTC.

This chain joins TRBV2 and TRBJ1-5, with D tentatively TRBD1 (6 bases). With 6 bases removed from V and 7 bases from J, the gap between germline ends came to 10 bases. From germline, CDR1 is SNHLY and CDR2 FYNNEI. The CDR3 is made up of 12 amino acids. In DNA form, the CDR3 reads TGTGCCAGCAGCAGGGGTGGGCAGCCCCAGCATTTT. Translation gives CASSRGGQPQHF.

This clonotype has a count of ten or more. The chain recombines TRBV7-9 with TRBJ2-1; a weak D match, TRBD1 (6 bases). The CDR3 totals 14 residues. Germline V CDR1 and CDR2: SEHNR, FQNEAQ (reference sequence). The ends were cut back, 4 bases at V and 8 bases at J, with 15 bases in the middle. The CDR3 region is CASSSRTGPHEQFF. The CDR3 coding sequence is TGTGCCAGCAGCTCCCGAACAGGGCCCCATGAGCAGTTCTTC. Supplemented by reference TRBV7-9 and TRBJ2-1, the full variable domain reads DTGVSQNPRHKITKRGQNVTFRCDPISEHNRLYWYRQTLGQGPEFLTYFQNEAQLEKSRLLSDRFSAERPKGSFSTLEIQRTEQGDSAMYLCASSSRTGPHEQFFGPGTRLTVL.

The V call is TRBV11-1, the J call TRBJ1-2, with 8 positions matching TRBD1. V shed 2 bases and J 3 bases; nucleotides not matched to a gene: 2. The CDR3 is 14 residues long. From germline, CDR1 is SGHAT and CDR2 FQDESV (reference sequence). This CDR3 is CASSLPGGYYGYTF. The CDR3 DNA is TGTGCCAGCAGCTTACCAGGGGGCTACTATGGCTACACCTTC.